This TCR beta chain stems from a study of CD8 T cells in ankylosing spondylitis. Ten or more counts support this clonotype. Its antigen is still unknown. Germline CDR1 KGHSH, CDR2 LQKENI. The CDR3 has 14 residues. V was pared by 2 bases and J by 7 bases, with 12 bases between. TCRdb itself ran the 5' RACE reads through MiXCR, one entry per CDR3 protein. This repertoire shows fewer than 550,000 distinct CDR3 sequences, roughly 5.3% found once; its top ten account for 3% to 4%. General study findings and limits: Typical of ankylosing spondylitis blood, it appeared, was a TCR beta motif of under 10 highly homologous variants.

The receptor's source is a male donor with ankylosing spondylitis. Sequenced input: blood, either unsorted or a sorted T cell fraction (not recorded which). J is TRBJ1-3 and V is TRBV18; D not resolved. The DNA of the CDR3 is TGTGCCAGCTCACCAGAGAGCCGGATTAACACCATATATTTT. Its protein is CASSPESRINTIYF.